This T cell receptor (beta chain) emerged from a study of CXCR3-negative and CXCR3-positive naive CD8 T cells. Study at large: Cumulative TRB read yield was 130 million to 150 million, averaging about 1.5 +/- 0.3 million per library.

The CDR3 loop spans 14 amino acids. Germline V gene lookup returns CDR1 LGHNA and CDR2 YNFKEQ. As to this clonotype: The antigen remains undetermined.

Findings and limits, study-wide: Comparison of naive CXCR3-negative and CXCR3-positive cells revealed similar TRBV-TRBJ usage, while memory cells differed. Similarly elevated diversity marked both naive subsets, with memory CD8+ cells showing far lower diversity.

TRB cDNA was prepared as libraries by UMI-labeled 5' RACE. TCRdb re-analyzed the 5' RACE reads; it lists each CDR3 protein once, without DNA. The sample totals tens of thousands of distinct CDR3 sequences. The sequenced sample consisted of naive CXCR3- CD8+ T cells from blood. The sample's subset: CD45RO-CCR7+CD27+CD95- naive CD8+ T cells lacking CXCR3 (TNR3-). This chain links TRBV4-2 with TRBJ2-2; TCRdb's D gene call, TRBD2, goes unchecked for lack of DNA. The sequence came from a human donor in good health. Some clones in this sample may be carry-over from other donors' samples. The CDR3 is CASSQSEEVGELFF.